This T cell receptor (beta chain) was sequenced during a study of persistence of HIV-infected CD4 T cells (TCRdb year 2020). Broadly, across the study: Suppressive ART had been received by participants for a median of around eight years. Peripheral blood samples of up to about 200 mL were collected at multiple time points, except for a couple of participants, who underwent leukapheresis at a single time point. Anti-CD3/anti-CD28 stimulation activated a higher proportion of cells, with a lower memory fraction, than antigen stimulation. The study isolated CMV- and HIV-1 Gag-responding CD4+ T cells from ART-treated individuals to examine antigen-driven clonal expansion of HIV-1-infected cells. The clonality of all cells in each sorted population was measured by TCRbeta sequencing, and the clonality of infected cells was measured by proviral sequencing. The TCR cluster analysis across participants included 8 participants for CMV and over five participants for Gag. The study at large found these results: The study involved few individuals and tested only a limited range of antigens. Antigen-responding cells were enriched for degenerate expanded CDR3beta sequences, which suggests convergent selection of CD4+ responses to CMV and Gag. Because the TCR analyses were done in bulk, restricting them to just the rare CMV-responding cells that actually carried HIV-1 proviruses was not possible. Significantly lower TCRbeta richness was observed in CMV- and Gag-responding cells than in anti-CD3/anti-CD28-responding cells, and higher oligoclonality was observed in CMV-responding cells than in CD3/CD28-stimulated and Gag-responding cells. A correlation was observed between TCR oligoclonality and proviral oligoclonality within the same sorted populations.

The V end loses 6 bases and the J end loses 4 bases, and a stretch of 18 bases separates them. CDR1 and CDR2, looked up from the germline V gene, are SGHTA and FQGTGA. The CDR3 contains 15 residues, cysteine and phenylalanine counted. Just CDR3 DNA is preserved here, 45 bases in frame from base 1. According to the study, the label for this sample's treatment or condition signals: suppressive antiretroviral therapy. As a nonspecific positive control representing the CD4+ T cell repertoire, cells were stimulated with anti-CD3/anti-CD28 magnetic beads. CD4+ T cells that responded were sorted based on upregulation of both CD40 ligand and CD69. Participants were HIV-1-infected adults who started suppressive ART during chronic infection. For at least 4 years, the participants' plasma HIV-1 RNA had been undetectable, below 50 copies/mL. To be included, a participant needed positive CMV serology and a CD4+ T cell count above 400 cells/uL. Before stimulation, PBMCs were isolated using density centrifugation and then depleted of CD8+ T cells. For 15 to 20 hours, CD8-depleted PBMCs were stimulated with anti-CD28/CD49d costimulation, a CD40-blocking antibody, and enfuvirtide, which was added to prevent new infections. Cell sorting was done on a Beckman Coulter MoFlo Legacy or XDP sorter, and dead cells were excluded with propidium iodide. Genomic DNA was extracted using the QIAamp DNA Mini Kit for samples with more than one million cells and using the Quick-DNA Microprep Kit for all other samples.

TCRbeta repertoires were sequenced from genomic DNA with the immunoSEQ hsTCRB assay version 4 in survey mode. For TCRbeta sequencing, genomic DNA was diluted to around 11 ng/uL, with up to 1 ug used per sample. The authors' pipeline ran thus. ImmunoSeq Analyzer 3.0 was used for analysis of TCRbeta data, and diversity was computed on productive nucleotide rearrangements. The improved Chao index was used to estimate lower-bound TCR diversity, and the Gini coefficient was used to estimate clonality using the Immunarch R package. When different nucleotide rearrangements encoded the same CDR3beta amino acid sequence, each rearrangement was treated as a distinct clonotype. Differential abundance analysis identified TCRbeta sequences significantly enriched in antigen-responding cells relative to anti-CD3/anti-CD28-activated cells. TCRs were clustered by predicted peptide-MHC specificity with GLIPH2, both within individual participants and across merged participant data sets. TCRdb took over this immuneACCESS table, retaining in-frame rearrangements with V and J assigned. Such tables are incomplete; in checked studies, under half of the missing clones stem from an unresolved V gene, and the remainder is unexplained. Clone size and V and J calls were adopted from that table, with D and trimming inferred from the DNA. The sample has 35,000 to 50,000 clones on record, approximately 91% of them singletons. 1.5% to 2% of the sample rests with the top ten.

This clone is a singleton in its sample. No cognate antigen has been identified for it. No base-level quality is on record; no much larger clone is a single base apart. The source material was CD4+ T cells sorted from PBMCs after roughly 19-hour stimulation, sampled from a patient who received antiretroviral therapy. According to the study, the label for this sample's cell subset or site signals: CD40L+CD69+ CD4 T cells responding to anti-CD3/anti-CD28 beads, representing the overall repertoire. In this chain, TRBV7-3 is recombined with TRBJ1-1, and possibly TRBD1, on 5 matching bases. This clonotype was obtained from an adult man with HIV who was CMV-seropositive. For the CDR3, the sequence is CASRLTGTVGTEAFF. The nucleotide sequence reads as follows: TGTGCCAGCAGACTCACCGGGACCGTGGGCACTGAAGCTTTCTTT.